This T cell receptor (beta chain) derives from a study of shared clonotypes between healthy human individuals. Across the study: Each donor's CD4 naive and CD4 memory cells filled three plates apiece, CD8 naive two, and CD8 memory one.

The table came from immunoSEQ multiplex PCR; TCRdb's copy has only in-frame clones and leaves some out. The profile covers around 940,000 clones, with around three quarters appearing a single time and nearly 1.5% taken by the ten largest. The CDR3 is 17 amino acids. Trimming took off 8 bases at V and 3 bases at J, with 25 bases between the two ends. Per germline, CDR1 MNHEY and CDR2 SMNVEV (reference sequence). The source is a man younger than 35 in good health. The gene calls are TRBV27 and TRBJ1-1; maybe TRBD1 (6 bases). The specimen was memory CD4+ T cells sorted from blood. Described subset: CD45RA-negative fraction. The CDR3 DNA sequence: TGTGCCAGCTTCCCCTGGGGCGGGGGCGGAACGTACACTGAAGCTTTCTTT. Translating it yields CASFPWGGGGTYTEAFF.